Sequencing of this T cell receptor (beta chain) was carried out in a study of blood T cell repertoires in COVID-19 (dated by TCRdb to 2020 to 2022). For the wider study: Collaborator samples came from the United States, Italy and Spain and covered acute and convalescent phases of COVID-19. Samples were obtained from the ongoing ImmuneRACE study (first 160 participants) and from over 1,000 subjects provided by 6 global collaborators. The material from the prospective study consisted of cDNA or gDNA derived from T cells, B-cell-depleted T cells, or PBMCs. The repertoires were made available in a free public database intended to serve as a resource for research on the immune response to SARS-CoV-2. Deeply sampled blood TCRbeta repertoires from subjects exposed to, actively infected with, or recovered from COVID-19 were included in the dataset. Sample metadata almost always included a de-identified subject ID, COVID-19 status, age in years and sex. HLA class I and class II types, where available, came from metadata supplied by the sample provider rather than from assay-based typing.

The germline V gene sets CDR1 to SGHTA and CDR2 to FQGNSA. The CDR3 runs 14 residues from the cysteine to the phenylalanine. CDR3 DNA is the only sequence kept; it has 42 bases, read in frame from the first base. Trimming takes 4 bases from V and 0 bases from J, and the germline ends sit 6 bases apart. Collaborating institutions collected whole blood in K2EDTA tubes following their own protocols. Collaborator samples were shipped for TCRbeta analysis as frozen whole blood, isolated PBMCs, or DNA extracted from either sample type. The immunoSEQ Assay, a bias-controlled multiplex PCR, was used to amplify TCRbeta CDR3 regions from genomic DNA. The original methods were these. Within the assay, amplification of reference gene primers was used to estimate how many nucleated cells each sample contained. Sequence reads were collapsed and filtered to measure the absolute abundance of every unique TCRbeta CDR3 rearrangement. For each sample, productive Simpson clonality was calculated as the square root of Simpson's diversity index over productive rearrangements. TCRdb carries this immuneACCESS record with in-frame sequences only. Its versions omit some clonotypes, under half of them owing to an unresolved V gene in the studies checked, with the rest unexplained. The V and J calls and clone size were taken over from that table, and D and trimming were inferred from the DNA. Present in this sample are fewer than 130,000 clones, around three quarters of which were seen just once. The ten largest clonotypes hold about 8.3% of the sample.

Study-wide findings and limitations: The quantity of clinical and demographic metadata differed by source and by participant and was supplied without curation.

There are a few counts of this clone. Its antigen is not yet known. The input lacks base qualities; no much larger clone sits a single base away. The rearrangement combines TRBV7-2 with TRBJ2-2; the D gene identity is not certain. This receptor was taken from a woman aged 55 to 70 with acute or convalescent COVID-19. Material for sequencing was peripheral blood. The encoded CDR3 is CASSYEANTGELFF. At the DNA level, the sequence is TGTGCCAGCAGCTATGAGGCGAACACCGGGGAGCTGTTTTTT. Full variable domain (CDR3 extended with the reference TRBV7-2 and TRBJ2-2 proteins): GAGVSQSPSNKVTEKGKDVELRCDPISGHTALYWYRQSLGQGLEFLIYFQGNSAPDKSGLPSDRFSAERTGGSVSTLTIQRTQQEDSAVYLCASSYEANTGELFFGEGSRLTVL.